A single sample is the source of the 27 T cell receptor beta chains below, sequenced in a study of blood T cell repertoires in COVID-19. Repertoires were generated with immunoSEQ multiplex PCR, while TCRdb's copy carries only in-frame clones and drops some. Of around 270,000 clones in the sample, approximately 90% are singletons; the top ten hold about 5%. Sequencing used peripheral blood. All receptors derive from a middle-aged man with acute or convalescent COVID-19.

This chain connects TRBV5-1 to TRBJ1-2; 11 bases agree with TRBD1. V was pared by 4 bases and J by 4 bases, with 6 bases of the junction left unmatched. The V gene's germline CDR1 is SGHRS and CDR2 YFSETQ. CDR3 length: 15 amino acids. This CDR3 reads CASSTGDRGGYGYTF. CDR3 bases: TGCGCCAGCAGCACCGGGGACAGGGGGGGCTATGGCTACACCTTC.

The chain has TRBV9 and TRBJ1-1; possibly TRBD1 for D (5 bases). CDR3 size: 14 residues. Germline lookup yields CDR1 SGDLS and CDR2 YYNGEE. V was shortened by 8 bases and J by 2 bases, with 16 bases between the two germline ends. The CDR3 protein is CASTLTTGNTEAFF. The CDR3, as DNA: TGTGCCAGTACCTTAACAACAGGAAACACTGAAGCTTTCTTT.

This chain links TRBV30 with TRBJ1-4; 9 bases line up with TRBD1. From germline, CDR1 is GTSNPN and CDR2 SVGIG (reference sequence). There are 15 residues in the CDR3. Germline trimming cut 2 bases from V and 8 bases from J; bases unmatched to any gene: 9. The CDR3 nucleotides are TGTGCCTGGAGTTTGGGACAGGGCAGCGGAGAAAAACTGTTTTTT. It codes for CAWSLGQGSGEKLFF.

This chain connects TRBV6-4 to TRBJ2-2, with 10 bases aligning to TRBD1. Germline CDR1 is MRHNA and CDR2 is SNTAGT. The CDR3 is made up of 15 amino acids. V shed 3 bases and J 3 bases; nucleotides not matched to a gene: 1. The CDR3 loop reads CASSEGTGDTGELFF. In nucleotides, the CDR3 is TGTGCCAGCAGTGAGGGGACAGGGGACACCGGGGAGCTGTTTTTT.

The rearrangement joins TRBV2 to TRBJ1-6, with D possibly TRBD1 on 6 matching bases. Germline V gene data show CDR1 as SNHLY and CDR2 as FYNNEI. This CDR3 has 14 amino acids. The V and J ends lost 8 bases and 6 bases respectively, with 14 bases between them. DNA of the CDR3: TGTGCCAGCGTACAGGGAGCGCGTAATTCACCCCTCCACTTT. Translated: CASVQGARNSPLHF.

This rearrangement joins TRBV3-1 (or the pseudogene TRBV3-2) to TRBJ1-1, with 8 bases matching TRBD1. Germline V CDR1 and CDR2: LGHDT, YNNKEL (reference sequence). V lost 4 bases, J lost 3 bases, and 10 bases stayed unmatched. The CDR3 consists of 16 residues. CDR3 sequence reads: CASSRQTGGAHTEAFF. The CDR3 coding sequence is TGTGCCAGCAGCCGTCAAACAGGGGGAGCCCACACTGAAGCTTTCTTT.

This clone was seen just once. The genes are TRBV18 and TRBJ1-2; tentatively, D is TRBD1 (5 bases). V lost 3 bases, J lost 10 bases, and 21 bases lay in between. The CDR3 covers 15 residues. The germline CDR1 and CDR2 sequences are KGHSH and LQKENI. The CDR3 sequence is CASSPGGLGRGNYTF. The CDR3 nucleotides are TGTGCCAGCTCACCGGGAGGACTAGGTCGGGGGAACTACACCTTC.

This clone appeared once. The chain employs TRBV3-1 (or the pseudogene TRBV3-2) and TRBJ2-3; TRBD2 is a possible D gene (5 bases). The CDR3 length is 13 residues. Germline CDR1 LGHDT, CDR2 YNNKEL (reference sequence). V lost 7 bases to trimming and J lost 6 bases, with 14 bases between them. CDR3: CASNQPGWDTQYF. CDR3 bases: TGTGCCAGCAACCAGCCGGGGTGGGATACGCAGTATTTT.

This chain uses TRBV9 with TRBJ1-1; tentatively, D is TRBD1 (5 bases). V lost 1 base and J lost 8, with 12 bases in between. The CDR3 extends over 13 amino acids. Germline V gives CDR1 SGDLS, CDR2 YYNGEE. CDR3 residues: CASSVKGWGEAFF. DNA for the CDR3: TGTGCCAGCAGCGTAAAGGGGTGGGGAGAAGCTTTCTTT.

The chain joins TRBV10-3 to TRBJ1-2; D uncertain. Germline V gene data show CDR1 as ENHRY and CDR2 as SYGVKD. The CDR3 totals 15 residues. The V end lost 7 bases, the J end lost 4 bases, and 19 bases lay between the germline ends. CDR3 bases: TGTGCCATCAAAGGAGGGCCTTCGGTTCCCTATGGCTACACCTTC. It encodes CAIKGGPSVPYGYTF.

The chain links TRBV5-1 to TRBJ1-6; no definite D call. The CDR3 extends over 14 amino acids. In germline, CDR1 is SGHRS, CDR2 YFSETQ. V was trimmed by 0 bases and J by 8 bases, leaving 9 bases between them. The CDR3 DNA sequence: TGCGCCAGCAGCTTGGGCGGGGAGTATTCACCCCTCCACTTT. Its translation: CASSLGGEYSPLHF.

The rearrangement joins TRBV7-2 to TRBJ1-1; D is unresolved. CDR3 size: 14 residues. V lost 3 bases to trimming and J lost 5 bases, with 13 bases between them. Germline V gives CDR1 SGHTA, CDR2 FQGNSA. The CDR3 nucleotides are TGTGCCAGCAGCTTGCGAGGGATTGGGACTGAAGCTTTCTTT. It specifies CASSLRGIGTEAFF.

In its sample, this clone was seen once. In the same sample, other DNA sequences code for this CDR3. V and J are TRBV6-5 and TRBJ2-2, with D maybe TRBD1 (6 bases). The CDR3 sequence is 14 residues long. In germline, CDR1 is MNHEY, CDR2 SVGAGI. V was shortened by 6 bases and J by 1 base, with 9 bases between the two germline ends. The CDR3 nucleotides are TGTGCCAGCAGCCCGGACAGGAACACCGGGGAGCTGTTTTTT. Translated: CASSPDRNTGELFF.

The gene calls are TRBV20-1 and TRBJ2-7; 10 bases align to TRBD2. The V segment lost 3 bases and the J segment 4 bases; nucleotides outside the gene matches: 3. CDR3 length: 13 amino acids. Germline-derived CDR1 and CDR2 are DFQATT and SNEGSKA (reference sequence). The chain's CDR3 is CSASEAGGYEQYF. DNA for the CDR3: TGCAGTGCTAGTGAAGCGGGGGGGTACGAGCAGTACTTC.

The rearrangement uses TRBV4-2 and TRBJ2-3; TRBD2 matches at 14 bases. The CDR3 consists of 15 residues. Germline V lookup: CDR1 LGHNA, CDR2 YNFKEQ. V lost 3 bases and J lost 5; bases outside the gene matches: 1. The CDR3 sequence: CASSQTSGGEDTQYF. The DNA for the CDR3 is TGTGCCAGCAGCCAGACTAGCGGGGGGGAAGATACGCAGTATTTT.

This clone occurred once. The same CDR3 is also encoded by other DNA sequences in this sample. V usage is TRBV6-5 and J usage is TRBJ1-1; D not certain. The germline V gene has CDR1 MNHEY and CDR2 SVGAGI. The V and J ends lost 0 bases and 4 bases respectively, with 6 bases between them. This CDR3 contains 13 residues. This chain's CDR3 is CASSYSPGTEAFF. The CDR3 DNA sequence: TGTGCCAGCAGTTACTCCCCGGGCACTGAAGCTTTCTTT.

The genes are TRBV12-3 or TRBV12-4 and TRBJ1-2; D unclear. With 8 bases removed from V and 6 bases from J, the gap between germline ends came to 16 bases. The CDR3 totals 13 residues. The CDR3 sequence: CASFHMGVHGYTF. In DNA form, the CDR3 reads TGTGCCAGCTTCCACATGGGCGTCCATGGCTACACCTTC.

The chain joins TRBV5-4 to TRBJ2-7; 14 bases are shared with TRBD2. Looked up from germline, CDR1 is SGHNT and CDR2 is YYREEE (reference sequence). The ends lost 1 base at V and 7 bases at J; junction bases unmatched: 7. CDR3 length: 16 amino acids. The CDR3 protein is CASSLWTSGGPREQYF. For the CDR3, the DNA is TGTGCCAGCAGCTTGTGGACTAGCGGGGGGCCCCGGGAGCAGTACTTC.

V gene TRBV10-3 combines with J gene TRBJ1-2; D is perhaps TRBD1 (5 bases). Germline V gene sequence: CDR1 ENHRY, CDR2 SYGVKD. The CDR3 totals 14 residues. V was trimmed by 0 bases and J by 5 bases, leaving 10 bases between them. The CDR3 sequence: CAISESRQSYGYTF. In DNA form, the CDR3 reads TGTGCCATCAGTGAGTCGAGACAGTCATATGGCTACACCTTC.

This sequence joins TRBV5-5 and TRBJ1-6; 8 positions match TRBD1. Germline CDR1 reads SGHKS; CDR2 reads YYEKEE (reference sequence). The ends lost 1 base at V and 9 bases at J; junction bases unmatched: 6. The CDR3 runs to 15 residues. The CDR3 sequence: CASSLRIDRGSPLHF. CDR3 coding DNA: TGTGCCAGCAGCTTGAGGATCGACAGGGGTTCACCCCTCCACTTT.

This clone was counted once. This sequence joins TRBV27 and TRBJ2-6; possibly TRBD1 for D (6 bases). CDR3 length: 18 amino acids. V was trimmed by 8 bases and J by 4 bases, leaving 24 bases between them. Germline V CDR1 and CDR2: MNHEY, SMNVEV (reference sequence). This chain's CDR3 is CASPQGAGVTPGANVLTF. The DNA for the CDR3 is TGTGCCAGCCCACAAGGGGCAGGGGTTACCCCCGGGGCCAACGTCCTGACTTTC. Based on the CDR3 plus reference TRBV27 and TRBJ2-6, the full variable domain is EAQVTQNPRYLITVTGKKLTVTCSQNMNHEYMSWYRQDPGLGLRQIYYSMNVEVTDKGDVPEGYKVSRKEKRNFPLILESPSPNQTSLYFCASPQGAGVTPGANVLTFGAGSRLTVL.

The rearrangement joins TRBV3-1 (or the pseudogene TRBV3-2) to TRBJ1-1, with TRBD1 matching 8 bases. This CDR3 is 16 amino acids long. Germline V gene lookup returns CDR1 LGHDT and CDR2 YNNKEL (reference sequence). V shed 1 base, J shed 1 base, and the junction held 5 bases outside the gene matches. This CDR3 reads CASSQGWTGRNTEAFF. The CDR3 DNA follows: TGTGCCAGCAGCCAAGGCTGGACAGGGAGGAACACTGAAGCTTTCTTT.

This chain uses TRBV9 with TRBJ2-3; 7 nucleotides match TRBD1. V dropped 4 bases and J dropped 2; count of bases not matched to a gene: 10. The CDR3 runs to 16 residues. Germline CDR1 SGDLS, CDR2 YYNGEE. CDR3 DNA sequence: TGTGCCAGCAGCAAATACCGGGACAGAGACACAGATACGCAGTATTTT. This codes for CASSKYRDRDTDTQYF.

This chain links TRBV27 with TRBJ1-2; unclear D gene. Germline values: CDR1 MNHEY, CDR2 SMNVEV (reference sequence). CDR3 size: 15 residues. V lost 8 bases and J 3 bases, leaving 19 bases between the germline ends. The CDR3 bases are TGTGCCAGCTGCCCGGGATACCGCACGCACTATGGCTACACCTTC. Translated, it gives CASCPGYRTHYGYTF.

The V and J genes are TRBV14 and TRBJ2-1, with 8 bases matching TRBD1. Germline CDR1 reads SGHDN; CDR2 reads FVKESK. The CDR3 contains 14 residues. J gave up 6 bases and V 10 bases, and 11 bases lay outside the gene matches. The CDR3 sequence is CATRDRGPFNEQFF. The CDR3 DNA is TGTGCCACTAGAGACAGGGGACCTTTCAATGAGCAGTTCTTC.

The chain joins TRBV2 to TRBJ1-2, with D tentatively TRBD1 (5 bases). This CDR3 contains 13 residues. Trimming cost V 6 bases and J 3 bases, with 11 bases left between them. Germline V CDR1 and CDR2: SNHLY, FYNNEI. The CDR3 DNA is TGTGCCAGCAGGCCTGACAGCGACTATGGCTACACCTTC. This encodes CASRPDSDYGYTF. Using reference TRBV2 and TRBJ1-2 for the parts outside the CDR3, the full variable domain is EPEVTQTPSHQVTQMGQEVILRCVPISNHLYFYWYRQILGQKVEFLVSFYNNEISEKSEIFDDQFSVERPDGSNFTLKIRSTKLEDSAMYFCASRPDSDYGYTFGSGTRLTVV.

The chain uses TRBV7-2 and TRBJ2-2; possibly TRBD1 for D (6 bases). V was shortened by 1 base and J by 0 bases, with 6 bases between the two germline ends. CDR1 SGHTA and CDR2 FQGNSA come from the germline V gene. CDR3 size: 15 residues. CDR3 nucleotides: TGTGCCAGCAGCTTAGAGGGGGCGAACACCGGGGAGCTGTTTTTT. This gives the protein CASSLEGANTGELFF. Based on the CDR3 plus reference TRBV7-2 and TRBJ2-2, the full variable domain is GAGVSQSPSNKVTEKGKDVELRCDPISGHTALYWYRQSLGQGLEFLIYFQGNSAPDKSGLPSDRFSAERTGGSVSTLTIQRTQQEDSAVYLCASSLEGANTGELFFGEGSRLTVL.